The 13 T cell receptor beta chains presented below share a single source sample, sequenced in a study of human T cells and chemical hapten exposure. Time point here: patch test 3, about 24 weeks after DPC sensitization. As to treatment: therapeutic diphenylcyclopropenone sensitization with weekly scalp DPC. A single record per CDR3 protein comes from TCRdb applying MiXCR to the RACE reads. The sample lists fewer than 80,000 distinct CDR3 sequences; 11% were seen once. The sequencing used whole blood, collected in connection with sensitization to the hapten diphenylcyclopropenone (DPC). These receptors all stem from a woman aged 25 to 45 with alopecia areata. Some clones in this sample may be carry-over from other donors' samples.

This clonotype was recorded a few times. The chain has TRBV27 and TRBJ2-1; 14 bases are shared with TRBD2. Per germline, CDR1 MNHEY and CDR2 SMNVEV (reference sequence). This CDR3 is 14 amino acids long. With 4 bases clipped from V and 7 bases from J, the junction kept 0 bases outside the gene matches. CDR3 DNA: TGTGCCAGCAGTTGGACTAGCGGGGGGAATGAGCAGTTCTTC. It specifies CASSWTSGGNEQFF.

This chain connects TRBV5-4 to TRBJ2-2, with a weak D call TRBD1 (6 bases). The germline CDR1 and CDR2 sequences are SGHNT and YYREEE (reference sequence). The ends were cut back, 4 bases at V and 3 bases at J, with 10 bases in the middle. This CDR3 spans 14 amino acids. In DNA, the CDR3 is TGTGCCAGCAGCCCTGGACAGTACACCGGGGAGCTGTTTTTT. Translation gives CASSPGQYTGELFF.

In its sample, this clonotype was seen many times. The V and J genes are TRBV6-2 or TRBV6-3 and TRBJ2-3, with 12 nucleotides matching TRBD2. From germline, CDR1 is MNHEY and CDR2 SVGEGT. The V gene end was trimmed by 6 bases and the J gene end by 3 bases; junction bases not matched to a gene: 1. CDR3 length: 14 amino acids. This chain's CDR3 is CASRGLAGTDTQYF. CDR3 DNA: TGTGCCAGCAGAGGACTAGCGGGAACAGATACGCAGTATTTT.

This clonotype has a handful of counts. The chain is built from TRBV4-2 and TRBJ2-7; no clear D gene. This CDR3 has 15 amino acids. Germline assignment: CDR1 LGHNA and CDR2 YNFKEQ. The V and J ends lost 4 bases and 1 base respectively, with 14 bases between them. The CDR3 protein is CASSLLFGTSYEQYF. CDR3 sequence (DNA): TGTGCCAGCAGCCTACTATTCGGCACATCCTACGAGCAGTACTTC.

This clonotype was found a few times. The V gene is TRBV29-1, the J gene TRBJ1-1; no clear D gene. V lost 1 base and J lost 5, with 11 bases in between. The V gene's germline CDR1 is SQVTM and CDR2 ANQGSEA. This CDR3 has 13 amino acids. CDR3 coding DNA: TGCAGCGTTGAAGGGGCCTCGGGGACTGAAGCTTTCTTT. It translates to CSVEGASGTEAFF.

The V and J genes are TRBV7-9 and TRBJ1-1; D not certain. Trimming removed 8 bases at V and 4 bases at J, with 5 bases between. CDR3 length equals 10 residues. Germline V lookup: CDR1 SEHNR, CDR2 FQNEAQ (reference sequence). This CDR3 is CASAGTEAFF. CDR3 nucleotide sequence: TGTGCCAGCGCGGGCACTGAAGCTTTCTTT.

This chain connects TRBV25-1 to TRBJ1-6, with D possibly matching TRBD1 (6 bases). The CDR3 consists of 15 residues. The V and J ends lost 5 bases and 7 bases respectively, with 15 bases between them. The germline V gene has CDR1 MGHDK and CDR2 SYGVNS. CDR3 sequence reads: CASSPNRAANSPLHF. CDR3 nucleotide sequence: TGTGCCAGCAGTCCTAACAGGGCCGCGAATTCACCCCTCCACTTT.

The sample holds a few counts of this clonotype. The V and J genes are TRBV6-4 and TRBJ2-1; D may be TRBD1 or TRBD2 (5 bases each). Trimming left V 5 bases short and J 2 bases short, with 7 bases between. CDR3 length equals 13 residues. Germline CDR1 is MRHNA and CDR2 is SNTAGT. The CDR3 nucleotides are TGTGCCAGCAGTTTGGGGGCCTACAATGAGCAGTTCTTC. It codes for CASSLGAYNEQFF.

This clonotype was seen more than once but under ten times. V gene TRBV12-3 or TRBV12-4 combines with J gene TRBJ1-2; no reliable D call. Deletions cut 6 bases from V and 8 bases from J, with 13 bases between. The CDR3 is made up of 12 amino acids. CDR3 sequence (DNA): TGTGCCAGCAGCTGGGCGGGGAACGGCTACACCTTC. Protein: CASSWAGNGYTF.

The table lists this clonotype with many counts. The chain has TRBV6-1 and TRBJ1-6; D is uncertain. In germline, CDR1 is MNHNS, CDR2 SASEGT. Trimming pared 2 bases from V and 3 bases from J, leaving 8 bases between. CDR3 length: 15 residues. In nucleotides, the CDR3 is TGTGCCAGCAGTGAATCGGGAGTCTATAATTCACCCCTCCACTTT. Its translation is CASSESGVYNSPLHF.

The table lists this clonotype with many counts. This rearrangement joins TRBV28 to TRBJ1-2, with 8 bases fitting TRBD1. This CDR3 is built from 14 residues. V lost 2 bases and J lost 4; bases outside the gene matches: 3. Looked up from germline, CDR1 is MDHEN and CDR2 is SYDVKM. This chain's CDR3 is CASSLTGGLYGYTF. CDR3 in DNA: TGTGCCAGCAGTTTAACAGGGGGACTCTATGGCTACACCTTC.

This clonotype was observed a few times. The rearrangement joins TRBV10-2 to TRBJ2-3; 8 bases map to TRBD2. Germline V gene data show CDR1 as WSHSY and CDR2 as SAAADI. This CDR3 region has 16 residues. The CDR3: CPLRTSPVLGTDTQYF. The DNA of the CDR3 is TGCCCCCTCCGGACTAGCCCCGTACTGGGCACAGATACGCAGTATTTT.

In this sample, this clonotype turned up many times. The chain is built from TRBV20-1 and TRBJ2-3; D perhaps matches TRBD2 (6 bases). Trimming took off 4 bases at V and 6 bases at J, with 14 bases between the two ends. The CDR3 has 13 residues. CDR1 is DFQATT, CDR2 SNEGSKA, per germline (reference sequence). The CDR3 DNA follows: TGCAGTGCTAAGGGACTTGGTATTGATACGCAGTATTTT. Its protein is CSAKGLGIDTQYF.